This T cell receptor (beta chain) was identified in a study of blood T cell repertoires in COVID-19. As for the study in general: COVID-19 samples from acute and convalescent phases originated in the United States, Italy and Spain. T cells, B-cell-depleted T cells, or PBMCs provided the cDNA or gDNA that served as material.

Authors' processing steps: From reference gene primer amplification, estimates of nucleated cell counts were derived. Profiling relied on immunoSEQ multiplex PCR, and the TCRdb table lists in-frame clones only, not all of them. V and J calls and clone size come straight from that table; D and trimming were deduced from the DNA. Here the sample spans tens of thousands of clones, roughly 88% being singletons. The CDR3 runs to 16 residues. The germline V gene encodes CDR1 MGHRA and CDR2 YSYEKL. Germline trimming cut 1 base from V and 5 bases from J; bases unmatched to any gene: 5. Sequenced sample: peripheral blood. The gene calls are TRBV4-1 and TRBJ1-6, with 7 bases fitting TRBD1. This sequence originates from a human donor in a cohort sampled during active COVID-19. The CDR3: CASSQVGRGDNSPLHF. DNA of the CDR3: TGCGCCAGCAGCCAAGTGGGCAGGGGGGATAATTCACCCCTCCACTTT.